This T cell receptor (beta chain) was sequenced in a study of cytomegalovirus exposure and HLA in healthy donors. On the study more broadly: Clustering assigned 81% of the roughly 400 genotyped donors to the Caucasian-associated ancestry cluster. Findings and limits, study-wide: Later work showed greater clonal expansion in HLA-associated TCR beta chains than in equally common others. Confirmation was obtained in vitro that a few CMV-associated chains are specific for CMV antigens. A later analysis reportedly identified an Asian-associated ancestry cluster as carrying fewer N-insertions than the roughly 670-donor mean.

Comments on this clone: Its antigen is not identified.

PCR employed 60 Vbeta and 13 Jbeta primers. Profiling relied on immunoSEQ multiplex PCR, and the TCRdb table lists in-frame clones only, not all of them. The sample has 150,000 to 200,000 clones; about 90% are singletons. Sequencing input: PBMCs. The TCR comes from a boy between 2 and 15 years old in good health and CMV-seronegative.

The CDR3 sequence is CASSHRSSGRYEQYF. CDR3 DNA: TGTGCCAGCAGTCATAGGTCTAGCGGGAGATACGAGCAGTACTTC. V gene TRBV28 combines with J gene TRBJ2-7, with 10 bases fitting TRBD2. CDR3 length equals 15 residues. The germline CDR1 and CDR2 sequences are MDHEN and SYDVKM. Trimming at V came to 5 bases and at J to 4 bases, leaving 8 bases not matched to a gene.